A single sample gave rise to the 13 T cell receptor beta chains below, sequenced in a study of PD-1 blockade in mismatch repair-deficient tumors (dated by TCRdb to about 2017). The protocol used for the library was the immunoSEQ multiplex PCR assay. This immuneACCESS table, as held by TCRdb, lists in-frame sequences with V and J called but not all clones. Of the missing ones, under half trace to an unresolved V gene in checked studies; the others have no known cause. The sample table shows tens of thousands of clones, and 78% are seen once. The top ten constitute 3% to 3.5% of the sample. The sequences come from peripheral blood, collected 4 weeks after starting pembrolizumab. The receptors were sampled from an adult with mismatch repair-deficient cancer.

The chain carries TRBV27 and TRBJ1-5; D not certain. V lost 1 base and J lost 0, with 13 bases in between. CDR3 length: 17 amino acids. In germline, CDR1 is MNHEY, CDR2 SMNVEV (reference sequence). The CDR3 protein is CASSLFPPSPSNQPQHF. The CDR3 bases are TGTGCCAGCAGTTTATTTCCCCCGAGCCCTAGCAATCAGCCCCAGCATTTT.

V is TRBV6-5 and J is TRBJ1-2; D gene unclear. Looked up from germline, CDR1 is MNHEY and CDR2 is SVGAGI. CDR3 length: 14 amino acids. V lost 4 bases to trimming and J lost 3 bases, with 12 bases between them. CDR3 sequence (DNA): TGTGCCAGCAGTTTTACGGGAGGCTACTATGGCTACACCTTC. Protein sequence: CASSFTGGYYGYTF.

This clone was seen only once. V gene TRBV7-3 combines with J gene TRBJ2-1; 8 bases map to TRBD2. V lost 3 bases to trimming and J lost 11 bases; unmatched junction nucleotides: 9. Germline V gene sequence: CDR1 SGHTA, CDR2 FQGTGA. The CDR3 covers 14 residues. The CDR3 here is CASSFNPTSAQQFF. The CDR3 coding sequence is TGTGCCAGCAGCTTTAATCCGACTAGCGCCCAGCAGTTCTTC.

V usage is TRBV7-3 and J usage is TRBJ1-1; possibly TRBD1 for D (6 bases). Germline V gene lookup returns CDR1 SGHTA and CDR2 FQGTGA. V was trimmed by 0 bases and J by 6 bases, leaving 11 bases between them. The length of the CDR3 is 14 residues. The CDR3 here is CASSLTGGPAEAFF. For the CDR3, the DNA is TGTGCCAGCAGCTTAACGGGGGGCCCAGCTGAAGCTTTCTTT.

The chain employs TRBV12-5 and TRBJ2-6; D gene ambiguous. V lost 2 bases and J lost 0, with 11 bases in between. The CDR3 has 17 amino acids. Germline V lookup: CDR1 LGHNT, CDR2 FRNRAP. Here the CDR3 reads CASGLTASNSGANVLTF. The CDR3 coding sequence is TGTGCTAGTGGTTTGACAGCAAGCAACTCTGGGGCCAACGTCCTGACTTTC. Supplemented by reference TRBV12-5 and TRBJ2-6, the full variable domain reads DARVTQTPRHKVTEMGQEVTMRCQPILGHNTVFWYRQTMMQGLELLAYFRNRAPLDDSGMPKDRFSAEMPDATLATLKIQPSEPRDSAVYFCASGLTASNSGANVLTFGAGSRLTVL.

The chain joins TRBV11-1 to TRBJ1-1, with 8 bases lining up with TRBD1. V was pared by 4 bases and J by 1 base, with 2 bases of the junction left unmatched. From germline, CDR1 is SGHAT and CDR2 FQDESV (reference sequence). CDR3 size: 14 residues. CDR3 protein: CASSSDRGNTEAFF. As DNA, the CDR3 is TGTGCCAGCAGCTCAGACAGGGGGAACACTGAAGCTTTCTTT.

The rearrangement uses TRBV6-6 and TRBJ1-5, with D unclear. Deletions cut 6 bases from V and 5 bases from J, with 14 bases between. The CDR3 loop spans 14 amino acids. Germline CDR1 MNHNY, CDR2 SVGAGI (reference sequence). The CDR3 loop reads CASRRPEEHQPQHF. CDR3 in DNA: TGTGCCAGCAGAAGACCCGAGGAGCATCAGCCCCAGCATTTT.

This chain links TRBV5-1 with TRBJ2-2; D not resolved. The CDR3 contains 13 residues. Trimming left V 2 bases short and J 8 bases short, with 10 bases between. Germline-derived CDR1 and CDR2 are SGHRS and YFSETQ. The CDR3 DNA reads as TGCGCCAGCAGCTTTGAGGTTGAAGGGGAGCTGTTTTTT. Its translation is CASSFEVEGELFF.

This chain uses TRBV5-4 with TRBJ2-4, with D possibly being TRBD1 (5 bases). The CDR3 extends over 19 amino acids. Between the trimmed V and J ends, which lost 4 bases and 1 base, there was a span of 24 bases. Germline V gene sequence: CDR1 SGHNT, CDR2 YYREEE (reference sequence). The CDR3 nucleotides read TGTGCCAGCAGCCCGGGCCCAAGTTTAGGGGAATGGGCCAAAAACATTCAGTACTTC. Residues: CASSPGPSLGEWAKNIQYF.

This clone was detected once. The chain links TRBV15 to TRBJ2-7; possibly TRBD2 for D (5 bases). CDR1 and CDR2 (germline): LNHNV, YYDKDF (reference sequence). V was clipped by 2 bases and J by 1 base, with 12 bases between them. CDR3 length: 15 residues. In nucleotides, the CDR3 is TGTGCCACCAGCAGACAAACCGGGGATTCCTACGAGCAGTACTTC. This codes for CATSRQTGDSYEQYF.

This chain uses TRBV2 with TRBJ2-1; 11 positions match TRBD2. The J segment lost 4 bases and the V segment lost 11 bases, leaving 19 bases of the junction unmatched. The CDR3 has 18 amino acids. The germline V gene has CDR1 SNHLY and CDR2 FYNNEI. Here the CDR3 reads CACPEAASGTSGYNEQFF. The CDR3 DNA sequence: TGTGCCTGTCCCGAAGCAGCGTCCGGGACTAGCGGATACAATGAGCAGTTCTTC.

This rearrangement joins TRBV6-5 to TRBJ2-5; D is ambiguous. The CDR3 sequence is 12 residues long. V was clipped by 4 bases and J by 7 bases, with 10 bases between them. Germline assignment: CDR1 MNHEY and CDR2 SVGAGI. The CDR3, as DNA: TGTGCCAGCAGTTCGGGTTTGGGGACCCAGTACTTC. This encodes CASSSGLGTQYF.

The genes are TRBV6-4 and TRBJ2-1; 12 bases map to TRBD2. The length of the CDR3 is 19 residues. CDR1 is MRHNA, CDR2 SNTAGT, per germline. V was clipped by 2 bases and J by 10 bases; unmatched bases: 18. The CDR3 is CASSDPWLAGGSGVTEQFF. CDR3 coding DNA: TGTGCCAGCAGTGACCCGTGGCTAGCGGGAGGGTCGGGGGTGACGGAGCAGTTCTTC.